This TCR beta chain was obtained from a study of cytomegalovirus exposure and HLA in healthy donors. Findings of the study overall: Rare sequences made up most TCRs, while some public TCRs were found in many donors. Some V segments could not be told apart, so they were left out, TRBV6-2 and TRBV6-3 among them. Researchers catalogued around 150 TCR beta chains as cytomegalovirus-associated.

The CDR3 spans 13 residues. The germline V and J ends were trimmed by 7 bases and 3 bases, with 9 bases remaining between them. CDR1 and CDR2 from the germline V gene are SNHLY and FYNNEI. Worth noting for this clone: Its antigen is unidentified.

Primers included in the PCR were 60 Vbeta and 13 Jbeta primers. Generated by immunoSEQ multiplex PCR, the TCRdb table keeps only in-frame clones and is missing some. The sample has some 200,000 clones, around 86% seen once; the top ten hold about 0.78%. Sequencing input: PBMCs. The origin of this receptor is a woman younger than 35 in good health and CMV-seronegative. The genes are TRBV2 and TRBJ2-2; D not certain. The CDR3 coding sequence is TGTGCCAGCATGATTGACTACACCGGGGAGCTGTTTTTT. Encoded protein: CASMIDYTGELFF.